This entry concerns a single T cell receptor beta chain. The entry originates in a study of blood T cell repertoires in COVID-19. Study information: Sources were T cells, B-cell-depleted T cells, or PBMCs; the material itself was cDNA or gDNA.

Original processing methods: By means of reference gene primer amplification, nucleated cell counts were estimated. Sequencing was performed with immunoSEQ multiplex PCR; in TCRdb, only in-frame clones are kept and a portion is missing. V, J and clone size are taken as reported in that table, and D and trimming were inferred from the DNA itself. The profile shows roughly 170,000 clones, approximately 87% of them singletons. The CDR3 consists of 15 residues. The germline CDR1 and CDR2 sequences are KGHSH and LQKENI. After removal of 5 bases from V and 0 bases from J, the junction contained 4 bases not matched to a gene.

This TCR came from a man in his 70s with active or convalescent COVID-19. V is TRBV18 and J is TRBJ1-1, with 9 bases that match TRBD1. The sequencing input was peripheral blood. In DNA form, the CDR3 reads TGTGCCAGCTCAGGAACAGGGGGCATGAACACTGAAGCTTTCTTT. This translates into CASSGTGGMNTEAFF.